These 27 T cell receptor beta chains came from one sample sequenced in a study of CXCR3-negative and CXCR3-positive naive CD8 T cells. Findings and caveats of the study: Naive CXCR3-positive cells had TRB CDR3s more hydrophobic than those of CXCR3-negative naive cells.

Their antigens are not known. Libraries of TRB cDNA were made by 5' RACE and carried UMIs. TCRdb re-analyzed the 5' RACE reads; it lists each CDR3 protein once, without DNA. Here the sample table reports about 89,000 distinct CDR3 sequences. The sequenced sample was naive CXCR3+ CD8+ T cells from blood. Specified subset: CD45RO-CCR7+CD27+CD95- naive CD8+ T cells expressing CXCR3 (TNR3+). The source of these receptors is a human donor in good health. Some clones in this sample may be carry-over from other donors' samples.

The J gene is TRBJ1-2, the V gene TRBV2. Germline CDR1 is SNHLY and CDR2 is FYNNEI. The CDR3 is 14 residues long. The chain's CDR3 is CASSEGRYNYGYTF.

The chain links TRBV10-3 to TRBJ2-3; lacking DNA, the TRBD2 call made by TCRdb goes unchecked. Germline lookup yields CDR1 ENHRY and CDR2 SYGVKD. CDR3 length: 17 amino acids. The CDR3 spells CAISESGWAGSTDTQYF.

The chain recombines TRBV6-2 or TRBV6-3 with TRBJ2-1. Germline CDR1 reads MNHEY; CDR2 reads SVGEGT. The CDR3 is made up of 14 amino acids. CDR3 sequence: CASSPRSSYNEQFF.

The J gene is TRBJ1-2, the V gene TRBV29-1; checking the TCRdb D call of TRBD1 is not possible without DNA. The germline V gene encodes CDR1 SQVTM and CDR2 ANQGSEA. The CDR3 is 14 amino acids. The CDR3 protein is CSVDPVAQGGGYTF.

The gene calls are TRBV6-2 or TRBV6-3 and TRBJ1-4; TCRdb's D call of TRBD1 is untestable without DNA. Germline CDR1 and CDR2: MNHEY and SVGEGT. CDR3 size: 11 residues. The CDR3 is CASPKVPRLFF.

The genes are TRBV24-1 and TRBJ1-2; the TRBD1 assignment by TCRdb is unverifiable without DNA. The CDR3 covers 15 residues. Looked up from germline, CDR1 is KGHDR and CDR2 is SFDVKD. The CDR3 here is CATSDFTGGADGYTF.

The rearrangement joins TRBV12-3 or TRBV12-4 to TRBJ2-7; TCRdb calls TRBD1, which cannot be checked without DNA. This CDR3 is 16 amino acids long. The CDR3 sequence: CASSFHGTGGPYEQYF.

This sequence joins TRBV9 and TRBJ2-2; absent DNA, TCRdb's TRBD2 call cannot be checked. The CDR3 sequence is 16 residues long. From germline, CDR1 is SGDLS and CDR2 YYNGEE. CDR3 sequence: CASSASGGPNTGELFF.

The chain has TRBV14 and TRBJ2-2; the D call of TRBD1 rests on TCRdb alone, since no DNA is present to check it. Germline values: CDR1 SGHDN, CDR2 FVKESK. CDR3 size: 16 residues. The CDR3 here is CASSQLPGQDTGELFF.

J is TRBJ2-5 and V is TRBV6-6. The germline V gene has CDR1 MNHNY and CDR2 SVGAGI (reference sequence). The CDR3 spans 12 residues. The CDR3 here is CAISGIQETQYF.

The chain carries TRBV6-2 or TRBV6-3 and TRBJ1-1; with no DNA, the TCRdb D assignment of TRBD1 cannot be verified. Germline CDR1 is MNHEY and CDR2 is SVGEGT. This CDR3 has 13 amino acids. This CDR3 reads CASTAGTRTEAFF.

The V and J genes are TRBV5-1 and TRBJ2-7. The CDR3 is 14 residues long. Germline loops: CDR1 SGHRS, CDR2 YFSETQ. The chain's CDR3 is CASSQDGAAYEQYF.

This rearrangement joins TRBV21-1 to TRBJ2-1; TCRdb picks TRBD1, but there is no DNA to check that call. TRBV21-1 is marked as a pseudogene. CDR3 length: 17 amino acids. The CDR3 reads CASSKKRPRGIGNEQFF.

The chain combines TRBV21-1 with TRBJ1-3; TCRdb proposes TRBD1, but this gene call is untestable without DNA. TRBV21-1 is a pseudogene locus. The CDR3 is 16 amino acids. The CDR3 sequence: CASSKEGGCRGNTIYF.

The chain carries TRBV7-2 and TRBJ1-2. CDR1 and CDR2 (germline): SGHTA, FQGNSA. This CDR3 has 14 residues. The CDR3 sequence: CASSLLGTAYGYTF.

V and J are TRBV20-1 and TRBJ1-2; the TCRdb D gene call, TRBD1, has no DNA to confirm it. Germline V lookup: CDR1 DFQATT, CDR2 SNEGSKA (reference sequence). CDR3 size: 13 residues. The CDR3 sequence is CSAAPRGSWGYTF.

The rearrangement uses TRBV10-1 and TRBJ2-7. The CDR3 is made up of 13 amino acids. Germline CDR1 reads WNHNN; CDR2 reads SYGVQD (reference sequence). The CDR3 is CASSDVAFYEQYF.

The V and J genes are TRBV29-1 and TRBJ2-1; TCRdb lists TRBD2, though no DNA is available to test this call. The CDR3 loop spans 14 amino acids. Germline CDR1 SQVTM, CDR2 ANQGSEA. The CDR3: CSVDPLAGNNEQFF.

The chain combines TRBV28 with TRBJ2-7; lacking DNA, the TRBD1 call made by TCRdb goes unchecked. The CDR3 runs to 18 residues. Germline V gene sequence: CDR1 MDHEN, CDR2 SYDVKM. CDR3 region: CASSYPSVAGQGSYEQYF.

The CDR3 sequence: CSVEDHRGWVGYTF. The chain couples TRBV29-1 to TRBJ1-2; TCRdb selects TRBD1, and the lack of DNA leaves this call unchecked. CDR3 size: 14 residues. Looked up from germline, CDR1 is SQVTM and CDR2 is ANQGSEA.

This chain uses TRBV6-5 with TRBJ2-7; TCRdb picks TRBD1, but there is no DNA to check that call. Per germline, CDR1 MNHEY and CDR2 SVGAGI. There are 13 residues in the CDR3. The CDR3 sequence is CASSYNRAYEQYF.

This rearrangement joins TRBV5-1 to TRBJ1-2; TCRdb picks TRBD1, but there is no DNA to check that call. The CDR3 runs 13 residues. Germline CDR1 is SGHRS and CDR2 is YFSETQ. CDR3 sequence: CASSLGGAVGYTF.

This chain connects TRBV3-1 to TRBJ2-7; checking the TCRdb D call of TRBD2 is not possible without DNA. CDR1 is LGHDT, CDR2 YNNKEL, per germline (reference sequence). There are 13 residues in the CDR3. The CDR3 protein is CASSLGLAGEQYF.

The chain joins TRBV7-7 to TRBJ2-5; TCRdb's D call of TRBD1 is untestable without DNA. The CDR3 extends over 14 amino acids. Germline assignment: CDR1 SSHAT and CDR2 FNYEAQ (reference sequence). CDR3 region: CASSHPGQGETQYF.

The V and J genes are TRBV5-5 and TRBJ2-2; TCRdb calls TRBD2, which cannot be checked without DNA. The CDR3 loop spans 18 amino acids. CDR1 and CDR2 from the germline V gene are SGHKS and YYEKEE (reference sequence). This CDR3 reads CASSYGLAVPPNTGELFF.

The chain couples TRBV4-3 to TRBJ2-1; the TCRdb call, TRBD1, lacks DNA for checking. CDR1 is LGHNA and CDR2 is YSLEER in the germline V gene. CDR3 length: 16 residues. This CDR3 reads CASSQDSGQGYNEQFF.

The chain links TRBV6-2 or TRBV6-3 to TRBJ2-1. This CDR3 is built from 12 residues. The germline V gene has CDR1 MNHEY and CDR2 SVGEGT. Here the CDR3 reads CASSPFYNEQFF.